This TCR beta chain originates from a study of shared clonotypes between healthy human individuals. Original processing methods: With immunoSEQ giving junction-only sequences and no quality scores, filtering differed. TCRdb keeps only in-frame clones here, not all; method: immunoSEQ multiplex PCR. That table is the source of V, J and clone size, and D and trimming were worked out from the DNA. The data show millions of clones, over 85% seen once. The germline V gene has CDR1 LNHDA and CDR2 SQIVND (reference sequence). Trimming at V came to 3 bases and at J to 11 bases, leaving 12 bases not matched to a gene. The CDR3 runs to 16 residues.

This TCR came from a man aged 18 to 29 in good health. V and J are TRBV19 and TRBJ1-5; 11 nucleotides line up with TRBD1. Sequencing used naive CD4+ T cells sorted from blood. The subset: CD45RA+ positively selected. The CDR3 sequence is CASSIGQGARSASQHF. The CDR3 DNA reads TGTGCCAGTAGTATCGGACAGGGGGCAAGATCAGCGTCCCAGCATTTT.